Presented here are 14 T cell receptor beta chains from one specimen sequenced in a study of T cell responses to AZD1222 COVID-19 vaccine (dated by TCRdb to 2020 to 2023). The library was built by means of the immunoSEQ multiplex PCR assay. TCRdb re-hosts the immuneACCESS table, in-frame sequences only. Its copies lack some clones; in the studies checked, an unresolved V gene accounts for under half of them, and the cause for the rest is not known. The table for this sample lists about 160,000 clones; under 95% of them were counted only once. The ten top clones hold about 4.6% of the sample. The time point label corresponds to: baseline before first vaccination. Taken with the paper, the label for treatment or condition translates to: meningococcal conjugate vaccine given as trial control. The sample was peripheral blood, taken on day 0 of MenACWY control vaccination. The receptors stem from an adult in good health.

The CDR3 sequence: CATSIGAGGIADTQYF. DNA for the CDR3: TGTGCCACCAGCATAGGAGCGGGAGGGATTGCAGATACGCAGTATTTT. The genes are TRBV15 and TRBJ2-3; 10 bases are a match to TRBD2. Unmatched junction bases numbered 8, after V lost 4 bases and J lost 4 bases. The CDR3 loop spans 16 amino acids. Germline CDR1 LNHNV, CDR2 YYDKDF (reference sequence).

The chain is built from TRBV7-8 and TRBJ1-6, with a weak D call TRBD1 (6 bases). CDR1 is SGHVS, CDR2 FQNEAQ, per germline. The V end lost 1 base, the J end lost 8 bases, and 9 bases lay between the germline ends. There are 14 residues in the CDR3. CDR3 DNA: TGTGCCAGCAGCTTAGGAAAGGGGGATTCACCCCTCCACTTT. It encodes CASSLGKGDSPLHF.

The chain has TRBV12-5 and TRBJ1-5, with 12 bases matching TRBD1. From germline, CDR1 is LGHNT and CDR2 FRNRAP. This CDR3 comprises 18 residues. The V and J ends lost 2 bases and 2 bases, in that order; junction bases with no gene match: 7. The CDR3 coding sequence is TGTGCTAGTGGTTTGATGGCCGGGACAGGGGGCGGCAATCAGCCCCAGCATTTT. Protein: CASGLMAGTGGGNQPQHF.

A note on this clone: Other nucleotide sequences in the sample specify the same CDR3. The V gene is TRBV12-3 or TRBV12-4, the J gene TRBJ2-7; TRBD2 might be the D (5 bases). V was trimmed by 4 bases and J by 4 bases, leaving 8 bases between them. The CDR3 has 12 residues. CDR3 nucleotides: TGTGCCAGCAGTTATGGGAGATACGAGCAGTACTTC. Residues: CASSYGRYEQYF.

This chain joins TRBV18 and TRBJ2-7, with D possibly being TRBD2 (7 bases). Between the trimmed V and J ends, which lost 2 bases and 0 bases, there was a span of 23 bases. The CDR3 is 19 amino acids. The germline CDR1 and CDR2 sequences are KGHSH and LQKENI. The CDR3 DNA follows: TGTGCCAGCTCACCAGGGGGGGCCGTAATCGGGCCGAGCTCCTACGAGCAGTACTTC. Translating gives CASSPGGAVIGPSSYEQYF.

The V call is TRBV11-3, the J call TRBJ1-1; D not resolved. Germline-derived CDR1 and CDR2 are SGHNT and YENEEA. Trimming shortened V by 3 bases and J by 8 bases, and 7 bases separated the two germline ends. The CDR3 length is 11 residues. CDR3 region: CASSFGEEAFF. In nucleotides, the CDR3 is TGTGCCAGCAGCTTCGGGGAGGAAGCTTTCTTT.

The chain combines TRBV3-1 (or the pseudogene TRBV3-2) with TRBJ1-2; the D is unclear. The germline V and J ends were trimmed by 4 bases and 8 bases, with 14 bases remaining between them. CDR1 and CDR2 from the germline V gene are LGHDT and YNNKEL (reference sequence). This CDR3 comprises 13 residues. CDR3 in amino acids: CASSPFSSGGYTF. The DNA for the CDR3 is TGTGCCAGCAGCCCCTTCTCGTCTGGAGGCTACACCTTC.

The chain is built from TRBV7-6 and TRBJ2-7; 11 bases agree with TRBD2. Germline trimming cut 3 bases from V and 0 bases from J; bases unmatched to any gene: 7. CDR3 length: 17 amino acids. Germline CDR1 reads SGHVS; CDR2 reads FNYEAQ. Here the CDR3 DNA reads TGTGCCAGCAGCTTTGGCCAACTAGCGGGAGACTCCTACGAGCAGTACTTC. This translates into CASSFGQLAGDSYEQYF. The whole variable domain, filled in from reference TRBV7-6 and TRBJ2-7, reads GAGVSQSPRYKVTKRGQDVALRCDPISGHVSLYWYRQALGQGPEFLTYFNYEAQQDKSGLPNDRFSAERPEGSISTLTIQRTEQRDSAMYRCASSFGQLAGDSYEQYFGPGTRLTVT.

In DNA, the CDR3 is TGTGCCAGCAGCTTGGGTCTACATGTTGAGACCCAGTACTTC. Protein: CASSLGLHVETQYF. The chain has TRBV5-6 and TRBJ2-5; no clear D gene. The germline V gene encodes CDR1 SGHDT and CDR2 YYEEEE. V shed 0 bases and J shed 5 bases, with 11 bases lying between them. CDR3 length equals 14 residues.

The rearrangement joins TRBV23-1 to TRBJ1-5; D is perhaps TRBD1 (5 bases). TRBV23-1 is marked as an open reading frame, function uncertain. The CDR3 has 16 amino acids. Trimming left V 4 bases short and J 4 bases short, with 17 bases between. The CDR3 coding sequence is TGCGCCAGCAGTCCGGGTCCCCAGGGTATTAATCAGCCCCAGCATTTT. It translates to CASSPGPQGINQPQHF.

The CDR3 DNA is TGTGCCTGGAACGTTGGGGGCGCAGGTACTGAAGCTTTCTTT. This sequence encodes CAWNVGGAGTEAFF. The V gene is TRBV30, the J gene TRBJ1-1; D may be TRBD1 (6 bases). The CDR3 is 14 residues long. Trimming took off 4 bases at V and 5 bases at J, with 17 bases between the two ends. From germline, CDR1 is GTSNPN and CDR2 SVGIG (reference sequence).

The J gene is TRBJ2-7, the V gene TRBV24-1, with 10 nucleotides matching TRBD1. With V trimmed by 3 bases and J by 5 bases, 9 bases remained unmatched. The CDR3 extends over 16 amino acids. Germline lookup yields CDR1 KGHDR and CDR2 SFDVKD. Here the CDR3 reads CATSDRQGASYHEQYF. CDR3 DNA sequence: TGTGCCACCAGTGATAGACAGGGGGCATCCTACCACGAGCAGTACTTC.

This chain connects TRBV7-9 to TRBJ1-1, with a weak D call TRBD1 (5 bases). V lost 6 bases, J lost 5 bases, and 16 bases lay in between. Germline V lookup: CDR1 SEHNR, CDR2 FQNEAQ (reference sequence). The CDR3 covers 14 residues. The CDR3 here is CASRTFREGTEAFF. CDR3 nucleotide sequence: TGTGCCAGCAGAACATTCAGGGAGGGGACTGAAGCTTTCTTT.

The V call is TRBV4-2, the J call TRBJ2-3, with 9 bases identical to TRBD2. The CDR3 totals 18 residues. V lost 0 bases and J lost 2; bases outside the gene matches: 9. Germline CDR1 reads LGHNA; CDR2 reads YNFKEQ. The CDR3 sequence: CASSQDMRASGITDTQYF. The CDR3 DNA follows: TGTGCCAGCAGCCAAGATATGCGCGCTAGCGGGATCACAGATACGCAGTATTTT.